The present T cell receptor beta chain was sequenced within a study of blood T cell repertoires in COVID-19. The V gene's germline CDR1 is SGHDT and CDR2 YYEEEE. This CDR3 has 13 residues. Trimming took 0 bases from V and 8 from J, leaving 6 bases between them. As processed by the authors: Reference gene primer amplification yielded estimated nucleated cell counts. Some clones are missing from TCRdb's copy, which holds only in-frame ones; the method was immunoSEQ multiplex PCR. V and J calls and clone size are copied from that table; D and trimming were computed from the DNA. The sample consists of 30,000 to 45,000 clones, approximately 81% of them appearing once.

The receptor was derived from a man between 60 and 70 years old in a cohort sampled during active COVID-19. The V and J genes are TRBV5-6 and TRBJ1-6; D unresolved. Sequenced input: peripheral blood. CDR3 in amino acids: CASSLDGDSPLHF. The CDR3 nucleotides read TGTGCCAGCAGCTTGGACGGGGATTCACCCCTCCACTTT.